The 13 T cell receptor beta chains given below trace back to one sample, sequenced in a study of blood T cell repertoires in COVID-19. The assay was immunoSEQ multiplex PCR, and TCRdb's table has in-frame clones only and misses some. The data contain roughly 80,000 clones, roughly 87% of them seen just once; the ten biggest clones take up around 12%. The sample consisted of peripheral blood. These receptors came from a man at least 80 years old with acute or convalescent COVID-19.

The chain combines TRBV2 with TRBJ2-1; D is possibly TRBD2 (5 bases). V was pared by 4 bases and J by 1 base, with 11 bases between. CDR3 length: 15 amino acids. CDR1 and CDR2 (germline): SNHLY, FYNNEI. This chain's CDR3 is CASSGLSASYNEQFF. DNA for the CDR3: TGTGCCAGCAGTGGTCTTAGCGCATCCTACAATGAGCAGTTCTTC. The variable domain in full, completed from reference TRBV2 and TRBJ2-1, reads EPEVTQTPSHQVTQMGQEVILRCVPISNHLYFYWYRQILGQKVEFLVSFYNNEISEKSEIFDDQFSVERPDGSNFTLKIRSTKLEDSAMYFCASSGLSASYNEQFFGPGTRLTVL.

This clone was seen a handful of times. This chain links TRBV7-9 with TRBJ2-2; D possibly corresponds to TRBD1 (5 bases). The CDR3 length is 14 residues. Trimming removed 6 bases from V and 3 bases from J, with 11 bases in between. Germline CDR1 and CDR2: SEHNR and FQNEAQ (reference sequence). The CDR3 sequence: CASRLGADTGELFF. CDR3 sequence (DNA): TGTGCCAGCAGGCTAGGGGCGGACACCGGGGAGCTGTTTTTT.

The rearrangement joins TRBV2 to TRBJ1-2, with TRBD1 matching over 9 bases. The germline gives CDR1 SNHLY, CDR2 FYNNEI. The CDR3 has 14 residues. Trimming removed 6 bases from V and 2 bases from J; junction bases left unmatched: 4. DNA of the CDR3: TGTGCCAGCAGCCAAGGACAGGGGAACTATGGCTACACCTTC. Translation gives CASSQGQGNYGYTF.

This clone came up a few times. CDR3 bases: TGTGCCAGCAGCCTGAGGACAGCTAATGAAAAACTGTTTTTT. Translated, it gives CASSLRTANEKLFF. The chain employs TRBV6-5 and TRBJ1-4; possibly TRBD1 for D (6 bases). Germline V gene data show CDR1 as MNHEY and CDR2 as SVGAGI. V gave up 6 bases and J gave up 3 bases, with 11 bases separating them. This CDR3 has 14 amino acids.

Here the CDR3 reads CASSYDRASGGETQYF. DNA for the CDR3: TGTGCCAGCAGTTACGACCGGGCTAGCGGGGGGGAGACCCAGTACTTC. The V gene is TRBV6-6, the J gene TRBJ2-5; 11 positions agree with TRBD2. Germline CDR1 reads MNHNY; CDR2 reads SVGAGI (reference sequence). The V and J ends lost 2 bases and 5 bases, in that order; junction bases with no gene match: 7. The CDR3 spans 16 residues.

The CDR3 nucleotides are TGTGCCAGCAGGCAGGGGGACTATGGCTACACCTTC. Translating it yields CASRQGDYGYTF. The chain uses TRBV6-5 and TRBJ1-2; 7 positions match TRBD1. Germline V lookup: CDR1 MNHEY, CDR2 SVGAGI. The V and J ends lost 6 bases and 3 bases, in that order; junction bases with no gene match: 1. The CDR3 has 12 residues.

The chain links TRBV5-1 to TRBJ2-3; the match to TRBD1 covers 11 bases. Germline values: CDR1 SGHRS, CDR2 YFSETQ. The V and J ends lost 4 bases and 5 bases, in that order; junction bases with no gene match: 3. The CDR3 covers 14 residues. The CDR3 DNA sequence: TGCGCCAGCAGCCAGGACAGGGGGCAAGATACGCAGTATTTT. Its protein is CASSQDRGQDTQYF. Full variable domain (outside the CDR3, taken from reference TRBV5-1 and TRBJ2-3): KAGVTQTPRYLIKTRGQQVTLSCSPISGHRSVSWYQQTPGQGLQFLFEYFSETQRNKGNFPGRFSGRQFSNSRSEMNVSTLELGDSALYLCASSQDRGQDTQYFGPGTRLTVL.

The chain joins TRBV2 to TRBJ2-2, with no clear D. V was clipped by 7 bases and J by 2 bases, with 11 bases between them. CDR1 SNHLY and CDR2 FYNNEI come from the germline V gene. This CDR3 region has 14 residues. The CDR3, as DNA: TGTGCCAGCACCAGACTCGCAAACACCGGGGAGCTGTTTTTT. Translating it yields CASTRLANTGELFF.

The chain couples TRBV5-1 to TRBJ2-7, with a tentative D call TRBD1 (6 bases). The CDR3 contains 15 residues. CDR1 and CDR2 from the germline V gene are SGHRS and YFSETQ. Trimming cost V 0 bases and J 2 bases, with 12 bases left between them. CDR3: CASSLAAGTTYEQYF. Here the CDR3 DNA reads TGCGCCAGCAGCTTGGCAGCAGGGACAACCTACGAGCAGTACTTC.

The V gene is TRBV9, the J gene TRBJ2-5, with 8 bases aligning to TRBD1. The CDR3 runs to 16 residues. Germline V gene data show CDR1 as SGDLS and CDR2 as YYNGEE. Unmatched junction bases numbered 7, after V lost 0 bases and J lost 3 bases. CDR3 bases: TGTGCCAGCAGCGTAGGGGACAGGTCTCAGAAAGAGACCCAGTACTTC. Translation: CASSVGDRSQKETQYF.

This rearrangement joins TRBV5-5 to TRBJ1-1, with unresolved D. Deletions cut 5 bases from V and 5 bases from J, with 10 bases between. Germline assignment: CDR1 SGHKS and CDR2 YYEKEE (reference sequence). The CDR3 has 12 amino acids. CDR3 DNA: TGTGCCAGCAGTCCACACGGGACTGAAGCTTTCTTT. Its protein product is CASSPHGTEAFF. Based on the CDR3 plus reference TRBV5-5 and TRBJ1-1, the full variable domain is DAGVTQSPTHLIKTRGQQVTLRCSPISGHKSVSWYQQVLGQGPQFIFQYYEKEERGRGNFPDRFSARQFPNYSSELNVNALLLGDSALYLCASSPHGTEAFFGQGTRLTVV.

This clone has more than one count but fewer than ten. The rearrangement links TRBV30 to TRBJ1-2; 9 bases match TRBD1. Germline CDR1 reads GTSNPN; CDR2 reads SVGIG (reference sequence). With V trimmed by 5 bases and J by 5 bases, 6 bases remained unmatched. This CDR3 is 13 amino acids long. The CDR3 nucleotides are TGTGCCTGGGAATCGGGGACAGGGTATGGCTACACCTTC. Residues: CAWESGTGYGYTF.

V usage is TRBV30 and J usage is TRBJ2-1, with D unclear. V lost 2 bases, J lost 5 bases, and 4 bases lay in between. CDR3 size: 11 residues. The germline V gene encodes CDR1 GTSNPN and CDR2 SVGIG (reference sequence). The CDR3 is CAWSQDNEQFF. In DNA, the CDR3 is TGTGCCTGGAGTCAGGACAATGAGCAGTTCTTC.